The TCR beta chain described here comes from a study of blood T cell repertoires in COVID-19. The age range of participants was about 18 to 89 years, with residence in more than 20 US areas. Recovered status applied to Cohort 3 donors who had two consecutive negative PCRs. It also applied to those with clearance or with symptom resolution. This clone occurred once. Germline values: CDR1 SGHRS, CDR2 YFSETQ. This CDR3 has 17 residues. Trimming pared 0 bases from V and 3 bases from J, leaving 17 bases between. Per the original data handling: The authors estimated nucleated cell counts from reference gene primer amplification. Sequenced by immunoSEQ multiplex PCR; TCRdb stores in-frame clones only, minus some. From that table come the V and J calls and clone size; the DNA was used to work out D and trimming. The sample lists hundreds of thousands of clones, about nine tenths seen once, with over 3.5% in the top ten.

V and J are TRBV5-1 and TRBJ2-3; perhaps TRBD2 as D (7 bases). The clonotype originates from a man younger than 45 who had recovered from COVID-19. Source material: PBMCs or T cells enriched from blood (not recorded which). In DNA form, the CDR3 reads TGCGCCAGCAGCTTGGGGGTACAGGGAGGGAGGACAGATACGCAGTATTTT. Translation gives CASSLGVQGGRTDTQYF.